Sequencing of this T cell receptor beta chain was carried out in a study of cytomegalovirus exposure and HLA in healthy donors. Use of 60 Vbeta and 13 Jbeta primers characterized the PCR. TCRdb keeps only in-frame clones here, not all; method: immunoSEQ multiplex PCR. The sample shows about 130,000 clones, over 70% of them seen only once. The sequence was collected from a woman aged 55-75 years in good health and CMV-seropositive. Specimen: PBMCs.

CDR3: CASSPTGVNTEAFF. The CDR3 bases are TGTGCCAGCTCACCGACAGGGGTGAACACTGAAGCTTTCTTT. The chain joins TRBV18 to TRBJ1-1; 8 bases are a match to TRBD1. The CDR3 consists of 14 residues. Germline V gene lookup returns CDR1 KGHSH and CDR2 LQKENI. J lost 0 bases, V lost 3 bases, and 0 bases had no gene match.